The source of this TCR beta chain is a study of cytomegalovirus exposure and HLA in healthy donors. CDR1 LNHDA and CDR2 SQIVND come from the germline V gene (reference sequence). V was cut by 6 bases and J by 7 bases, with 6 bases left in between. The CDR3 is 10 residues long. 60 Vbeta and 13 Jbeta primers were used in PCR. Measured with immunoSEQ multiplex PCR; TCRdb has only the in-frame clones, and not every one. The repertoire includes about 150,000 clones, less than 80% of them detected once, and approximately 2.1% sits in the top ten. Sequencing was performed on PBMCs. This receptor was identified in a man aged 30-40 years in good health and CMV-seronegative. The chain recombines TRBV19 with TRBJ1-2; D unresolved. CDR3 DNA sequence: TGTGCCAGTAGGGACTCTGGCTACACCTTC. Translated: CASRDSGYTF.